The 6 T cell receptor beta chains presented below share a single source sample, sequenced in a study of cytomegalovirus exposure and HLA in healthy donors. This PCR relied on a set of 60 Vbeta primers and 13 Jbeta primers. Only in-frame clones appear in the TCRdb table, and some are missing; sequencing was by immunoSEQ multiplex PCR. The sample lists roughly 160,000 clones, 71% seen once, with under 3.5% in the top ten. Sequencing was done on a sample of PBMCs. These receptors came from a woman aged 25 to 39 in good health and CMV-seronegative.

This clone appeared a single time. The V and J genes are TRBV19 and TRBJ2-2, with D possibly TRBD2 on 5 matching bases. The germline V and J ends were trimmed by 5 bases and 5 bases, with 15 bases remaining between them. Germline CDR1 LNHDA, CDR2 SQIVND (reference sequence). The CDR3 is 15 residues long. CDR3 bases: TGTGCCAGTAGTCACCCCGAACTAGTAACCGGGGAGCTGTTTTTT. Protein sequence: CASSHPELVTGELFF.

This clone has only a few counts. The CDR3 coding sequence is TGTGCCAGCAGCCAAGAAGGGGCGGGAGGGCCCCACAATGAGCAGTTCTTC. Amino acids: CASSQEGAGGPHNEQFF. V and J are TRBV4-2 and TRBJ2-1; 9 bases are shared with TRBD2. CDR3 length: 17 amino acids. J lost 5 bases, V lost 0 bases, and 8 bases had no gene match. Germline loops: CDR1 LGHNA, CDR2 YNFKEQ.

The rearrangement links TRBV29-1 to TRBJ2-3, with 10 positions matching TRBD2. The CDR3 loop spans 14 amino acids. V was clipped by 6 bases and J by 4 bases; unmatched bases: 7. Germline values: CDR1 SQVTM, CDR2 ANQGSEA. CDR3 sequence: CSVWLAGVADTQYF. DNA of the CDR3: TGCAGCGTCTGGCTAGCGGGAGTGGCAGATACGCAGTATTTT.

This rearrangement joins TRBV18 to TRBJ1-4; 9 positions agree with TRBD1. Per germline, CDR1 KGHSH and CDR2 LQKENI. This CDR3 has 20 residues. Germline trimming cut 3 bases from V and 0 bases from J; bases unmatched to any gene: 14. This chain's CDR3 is CASSPIPGTGILATNEKLFF. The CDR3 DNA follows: TGTGCCAGCTCACCTATCCCGGGGACAGGGATACTTGCAACTAATGAAAAACTGTTTTTT. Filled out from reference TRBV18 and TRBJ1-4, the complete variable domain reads NAGVMQNPRHLVRRRGQEARLRCSPMKGHSHVYWYRQLPEEGLKFMVYLQKENIIDESGMPKERFSAEFPKEGPSILRIQQVVRGDSAAYFCASSPIPGTGILATNEKLFFGSGTQLSVL.

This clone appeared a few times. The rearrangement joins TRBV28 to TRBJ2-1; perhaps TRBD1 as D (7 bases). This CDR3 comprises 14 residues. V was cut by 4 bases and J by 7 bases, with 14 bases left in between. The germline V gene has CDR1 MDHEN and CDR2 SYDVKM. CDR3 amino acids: CASSSPAGGNEQFF. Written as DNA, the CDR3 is TGTGCCAGCAGTTCCCCTGCAGGGGGGAATGAGCAGTTCTTC.

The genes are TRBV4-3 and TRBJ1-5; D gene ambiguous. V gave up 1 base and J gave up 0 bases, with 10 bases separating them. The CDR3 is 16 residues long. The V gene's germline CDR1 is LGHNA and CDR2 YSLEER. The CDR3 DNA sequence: TGCGCCAGCAGCCAAGGGCCGGGGTATAGCAATCAGCCCCAGCATTTT. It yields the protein CASSQGPGYSNQPQHF.